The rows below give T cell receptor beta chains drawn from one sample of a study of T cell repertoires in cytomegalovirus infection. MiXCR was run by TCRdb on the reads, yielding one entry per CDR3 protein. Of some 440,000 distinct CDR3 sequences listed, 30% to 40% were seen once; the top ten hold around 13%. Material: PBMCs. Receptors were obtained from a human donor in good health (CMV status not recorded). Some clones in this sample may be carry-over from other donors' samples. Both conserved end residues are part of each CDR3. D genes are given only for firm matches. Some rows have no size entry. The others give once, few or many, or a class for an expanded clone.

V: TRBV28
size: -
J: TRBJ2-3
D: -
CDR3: CASSLYGAVDSSDTQYF
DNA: TGTGCCAGCAGTTTATATGGGGCAGTTGATTCTTCAGATACGCAGTATTTT

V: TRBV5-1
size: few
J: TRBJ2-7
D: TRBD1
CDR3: CASSRGTGDEQYF
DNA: TGCGCCAGCAGCCGGGGGACAGGGGATGAGCAGTACTTC

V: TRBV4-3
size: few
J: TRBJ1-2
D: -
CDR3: CASSQTHLQGFVYGYTF
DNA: TGCGCCAGCAGCCAAACGCACCTTCAGGGTTTTGTCTATGGCTACACCTTC

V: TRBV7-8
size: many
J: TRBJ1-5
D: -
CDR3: CASSLVGHRKNQPQHF
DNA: TGTGCCAGCAGCTTAGTGGGACACCGAAAGAATCAGCCCCAGCATTTT

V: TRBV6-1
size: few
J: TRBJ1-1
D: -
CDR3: CASSLGSGLLNTEAFF
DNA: TGTGCCAGCAGTTTGGGGTCGGGACTCTTGAACACTGAAGCTTTCTTT

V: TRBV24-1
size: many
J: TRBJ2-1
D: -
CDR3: CATSDKKRRGRDNEQFF
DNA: TGTGCCACCAGTGATAAGAAAAGGAGGGGGAGAGATAATGAGCAGTTCTTC

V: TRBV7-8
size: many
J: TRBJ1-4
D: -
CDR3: CASTRLSRSATNEKLFF
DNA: TGTGCCAGCACCAGACTCTCAAGGAGTGCAACTAATGAAAAACTGTTTTTT

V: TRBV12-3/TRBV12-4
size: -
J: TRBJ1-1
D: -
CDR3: CASSLGGLEAFF
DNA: TGTGCCAGCAGTTTGGGCGGGCTCGAGGCTTTCTTT

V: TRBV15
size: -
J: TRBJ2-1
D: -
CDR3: CATSRDLGVGWGNEQFF
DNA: TGTGCCACCAGCAGAGACCTGGGGGTGGGCTGGGGCAATGAGCAGTTCTTC

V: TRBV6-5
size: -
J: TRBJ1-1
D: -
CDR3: CASTKQGLAEAFF
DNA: TGTGCCAGCACAAAACAGGGACTGGCTGAAGCTTTCTTT

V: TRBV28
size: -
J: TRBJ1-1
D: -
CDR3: CASSRPLMNTEAFF
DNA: TGTGCCAGCAGTAGGCCGCTCATGAACACTGAAGCTTTCTTT

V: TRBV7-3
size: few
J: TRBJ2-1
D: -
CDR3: CASSHRDNNEQFF
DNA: TGTGCCAGCAGTCACCGGGACAACAATGAGCAGTTCTTC

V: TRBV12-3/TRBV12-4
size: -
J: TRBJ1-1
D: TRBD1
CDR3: CASSPAGQGFLNTEAFF
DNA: TGTGCCAGCAGTCCTGCTGGACAGGGGTTTTTGAACACTGAAGCTTTCTTT

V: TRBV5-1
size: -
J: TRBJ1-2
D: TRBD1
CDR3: CASSWDSQGSGYTF
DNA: TGCGCCAGCAGCTGGGACAGCCAGGGCTCGGGCTACACCTTC

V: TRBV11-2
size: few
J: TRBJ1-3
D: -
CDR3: CASSLDRQGREVSGNTIYF
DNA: TGTGCCAGCAGCTTGGATAGGCAGGGGCGTGAAGTGTCTGGAAACACCATATATTTT

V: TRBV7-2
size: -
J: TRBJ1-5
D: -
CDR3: CASSPDGVHVNHPHHF
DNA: TGTGCCAGCAGCCCGGACGGAGTTCACGTCAATCATCCCCATCATTTT

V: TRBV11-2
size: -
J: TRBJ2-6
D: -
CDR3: CASSLELGGGTGANVLTF
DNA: TGTGCCAGCAGCTTAGAGCTTGGGGGGGGCACTGGGGCCAACGTCCTGACTTTC

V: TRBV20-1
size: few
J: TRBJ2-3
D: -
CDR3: CSARDITADTQYF
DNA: TGCAGTGCTAGAGATATAACGGCAGATACGCAGTATTTT

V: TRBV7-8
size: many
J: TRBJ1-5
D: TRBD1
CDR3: CASSPGGQPGNQPQHF
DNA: TGTGCCAGCAGCCCAGGGGGACAGCCGGGGAATCAGCCCCAGCATTTT

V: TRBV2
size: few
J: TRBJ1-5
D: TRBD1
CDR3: CASSEVGQGYNQPQHF
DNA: TGTGCCAGCAGTGAAGTCGGACAGGGGTATAATCAGCCCCAGCATTTT

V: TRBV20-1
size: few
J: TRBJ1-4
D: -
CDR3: CSAGGGDEKLFF
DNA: TGCAGTGCCGGCGGGGGTGATGAAAAACTGTTTTTT

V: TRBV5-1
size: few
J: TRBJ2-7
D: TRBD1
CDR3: CASSLAPDRPQHEQYF
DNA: TGCGCCAGCAGCTTGGCCCCGGACAGGCCCCAGCACGAGCAGTACTTC

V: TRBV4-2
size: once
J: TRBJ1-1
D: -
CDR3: CASSQVSVNTEAFF
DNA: TGTGCCAGCAGCCAAGTGTCGGTGAACACTGAAGCTTTCTTT

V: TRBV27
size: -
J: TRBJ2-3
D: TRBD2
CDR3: CASSPSGGPPDTQYF
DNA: TGTGCCAGCAGTCCTAGCGGGGGACCGCCAGATACGCAGTATTTT

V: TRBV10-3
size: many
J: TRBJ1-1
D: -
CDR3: CAITSRVRAGTEAFF
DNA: TGTGCCATCACTTCCAGGGTGAGGGCGGGCACTGAAGCTTTCTTT